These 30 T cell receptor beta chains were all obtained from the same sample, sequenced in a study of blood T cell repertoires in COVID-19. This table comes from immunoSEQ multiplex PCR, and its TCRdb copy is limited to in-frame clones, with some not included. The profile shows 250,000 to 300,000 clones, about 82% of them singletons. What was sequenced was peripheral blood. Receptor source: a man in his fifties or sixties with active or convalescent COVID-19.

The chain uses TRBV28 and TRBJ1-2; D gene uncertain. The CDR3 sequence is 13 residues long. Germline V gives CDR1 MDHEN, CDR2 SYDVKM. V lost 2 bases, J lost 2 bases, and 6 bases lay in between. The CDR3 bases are TGTGCCAGCAGTTTAGGGCGAAACTATGGCTACACCTTC. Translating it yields CASSLGRNYGYTF.

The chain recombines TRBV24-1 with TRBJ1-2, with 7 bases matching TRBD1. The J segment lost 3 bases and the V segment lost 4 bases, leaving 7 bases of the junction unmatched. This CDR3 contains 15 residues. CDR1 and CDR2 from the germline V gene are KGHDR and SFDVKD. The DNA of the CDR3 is TGTGCCACCAGTGACCAGACAGGGTCCCACTATGGCTACACCTTC. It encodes CATSDQTGSHYGYTF.

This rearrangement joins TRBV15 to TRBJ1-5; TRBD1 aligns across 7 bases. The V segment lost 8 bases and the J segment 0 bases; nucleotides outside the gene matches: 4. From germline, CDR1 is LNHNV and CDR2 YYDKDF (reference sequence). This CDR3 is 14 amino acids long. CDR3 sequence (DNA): TGTGCCACCGCGCGACAGGGTAGCAATCAGCCCCAGCATTTT. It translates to CATARQGSNQPQHF.

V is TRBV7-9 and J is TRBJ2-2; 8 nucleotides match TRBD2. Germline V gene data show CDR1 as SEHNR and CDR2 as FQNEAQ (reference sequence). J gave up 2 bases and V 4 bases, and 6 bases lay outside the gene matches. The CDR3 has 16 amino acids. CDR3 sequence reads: CASSSNSGTNTGELFF. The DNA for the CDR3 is TGTGCCAGCAGCTCCAATAGCGGGACCAACACCGGGGAGCTGTTTTTT. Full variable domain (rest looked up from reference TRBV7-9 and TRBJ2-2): DTGVSQNPRHKITKRGQNVTFRCDPISEHNRLYWYRQTLGQGPEFLTYFQNEAQLEKSRLLSDRFSAERPKGSFSTLEIQRTEQGDSAMYLCASSSNSGTNTGELFFGEGSRLTVL.

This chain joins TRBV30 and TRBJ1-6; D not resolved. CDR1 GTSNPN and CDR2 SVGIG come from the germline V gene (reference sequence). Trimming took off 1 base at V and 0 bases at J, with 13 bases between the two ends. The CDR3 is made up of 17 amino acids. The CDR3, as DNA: TGTGCCTGGAGTGGCGAGGGAGGGAGCTCCTATAATTCACCCCTCCACTTT. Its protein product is CAWSGEGGSSYNSPLHF.

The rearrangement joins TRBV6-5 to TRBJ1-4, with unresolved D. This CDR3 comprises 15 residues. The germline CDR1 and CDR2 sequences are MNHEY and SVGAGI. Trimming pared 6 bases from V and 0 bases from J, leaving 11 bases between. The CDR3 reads CASRQGVATNEKLFF. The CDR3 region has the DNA TGTGCCAGCAGACAAGGAGTTGCAACTAATGAAAAACTGTTTTTT.

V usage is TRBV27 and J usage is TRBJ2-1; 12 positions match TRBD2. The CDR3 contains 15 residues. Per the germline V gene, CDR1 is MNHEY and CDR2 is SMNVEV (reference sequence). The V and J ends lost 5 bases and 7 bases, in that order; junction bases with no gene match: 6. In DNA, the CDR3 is TGTGCCAGCAGTCTCTGGACTAGCGGGAATAATGAGCAGTTCTTC. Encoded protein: CASSLWTSGNNEQFF.

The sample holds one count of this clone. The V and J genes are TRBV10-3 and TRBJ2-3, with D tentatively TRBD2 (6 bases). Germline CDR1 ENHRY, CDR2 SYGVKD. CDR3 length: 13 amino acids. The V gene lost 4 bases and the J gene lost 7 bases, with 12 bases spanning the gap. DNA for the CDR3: TGTGCCATCAGTGGTGGAGGGGATAATACGCAGTATTTT. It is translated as CAISGGGDNTQYF.

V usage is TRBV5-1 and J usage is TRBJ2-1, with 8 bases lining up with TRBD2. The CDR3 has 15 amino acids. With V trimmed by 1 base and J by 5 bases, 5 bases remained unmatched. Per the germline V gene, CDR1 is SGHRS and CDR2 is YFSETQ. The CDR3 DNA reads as TGCGCCAGCAGCTTGAGTAGCGGGAACAACAATGAGCAGTTCTTC. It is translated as CASSLSSGNNNEQFF.

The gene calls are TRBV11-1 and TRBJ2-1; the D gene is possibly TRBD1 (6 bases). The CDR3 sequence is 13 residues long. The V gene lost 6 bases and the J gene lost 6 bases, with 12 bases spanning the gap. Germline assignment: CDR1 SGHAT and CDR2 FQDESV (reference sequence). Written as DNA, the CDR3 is TGTGCCAGCAGACGGAGAGGGGGCAATGAGCAGTTCTTC. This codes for CASRRRGGNEQFF.

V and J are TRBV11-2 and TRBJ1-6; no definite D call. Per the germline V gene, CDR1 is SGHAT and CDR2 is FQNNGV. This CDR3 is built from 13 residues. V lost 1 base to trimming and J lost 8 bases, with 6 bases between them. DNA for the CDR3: TGTGCCAGCAGCTTAGTTCGAGATTCACCCCTCCACTTT. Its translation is CASSLVRDSPLHF.

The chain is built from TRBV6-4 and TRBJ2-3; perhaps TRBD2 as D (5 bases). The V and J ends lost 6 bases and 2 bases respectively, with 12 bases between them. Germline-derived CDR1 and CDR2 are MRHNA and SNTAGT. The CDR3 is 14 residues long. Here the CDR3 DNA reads TGTGCCAGCAGCCTAGGACTTCCCACAGATACGCAGTATTTT. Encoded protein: CASSLGLPTDTQYF.

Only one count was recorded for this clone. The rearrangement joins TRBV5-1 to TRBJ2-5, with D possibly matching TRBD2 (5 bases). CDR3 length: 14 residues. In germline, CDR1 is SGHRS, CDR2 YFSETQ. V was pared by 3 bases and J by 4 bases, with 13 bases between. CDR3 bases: TGCGCCAGCAGCTCCCGTCTGGGGAGAGAGACCCAGTACTTC. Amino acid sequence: CASSSRLGRETQYF.

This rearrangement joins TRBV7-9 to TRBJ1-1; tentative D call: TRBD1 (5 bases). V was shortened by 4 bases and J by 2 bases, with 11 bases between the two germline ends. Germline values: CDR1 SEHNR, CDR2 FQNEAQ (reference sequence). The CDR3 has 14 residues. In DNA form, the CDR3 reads TGTGCCAGCAGCTATCAGGGCATCAACACTGAAGCTTTCTTT. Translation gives CASSYQGINTEAFF.

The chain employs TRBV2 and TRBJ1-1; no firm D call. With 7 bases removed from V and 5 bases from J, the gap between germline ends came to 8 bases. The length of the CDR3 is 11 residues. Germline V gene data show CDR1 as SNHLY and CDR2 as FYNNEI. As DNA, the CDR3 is TGTGCCAGCACCAGATGGACTGAAGCTTTCTTT. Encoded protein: CASTRWTEAFF.

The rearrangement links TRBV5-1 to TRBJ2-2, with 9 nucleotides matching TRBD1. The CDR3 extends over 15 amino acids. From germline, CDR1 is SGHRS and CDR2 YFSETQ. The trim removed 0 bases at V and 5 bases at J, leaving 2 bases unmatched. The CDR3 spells CASSLAGTGTGELFF. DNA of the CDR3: TGCGCCAGCAGCTTGGCCGGGACAGGGACCGGGGAGCTGTTTTTT.

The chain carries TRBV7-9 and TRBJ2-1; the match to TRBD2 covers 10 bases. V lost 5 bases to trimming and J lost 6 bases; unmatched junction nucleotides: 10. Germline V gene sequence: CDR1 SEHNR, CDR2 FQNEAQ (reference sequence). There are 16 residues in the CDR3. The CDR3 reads CASSPVIAGGPNEQFF. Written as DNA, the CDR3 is TGTGCCAGCAGCCCAGTAATAGCGGGAGGTCCCAATGAGCAGTTCTTC.

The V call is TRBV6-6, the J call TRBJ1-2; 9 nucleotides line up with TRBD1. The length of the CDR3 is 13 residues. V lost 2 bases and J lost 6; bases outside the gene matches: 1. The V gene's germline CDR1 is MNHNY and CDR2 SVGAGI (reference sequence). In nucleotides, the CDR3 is TGTGCCAGCAGTTACGGGACAGGGAATGGCTACACCTTC. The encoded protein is CASSYGTGNGYTF.

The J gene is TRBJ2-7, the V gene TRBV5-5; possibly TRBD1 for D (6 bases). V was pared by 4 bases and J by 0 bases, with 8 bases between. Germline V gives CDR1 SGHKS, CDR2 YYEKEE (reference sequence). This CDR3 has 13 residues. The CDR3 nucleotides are TGTGCCAGCAGCACGGACAGCTCCTACGAGCAGTACTTC. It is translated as CASSTDSSYEQYF.

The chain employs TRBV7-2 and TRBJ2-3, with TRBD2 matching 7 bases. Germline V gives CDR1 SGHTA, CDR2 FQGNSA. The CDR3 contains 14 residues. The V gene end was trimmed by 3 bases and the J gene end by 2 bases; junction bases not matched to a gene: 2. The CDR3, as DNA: TGTGCCAGCAGCTTTGCGGGAGTCACAGATACGCAGTATTTT. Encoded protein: CASSFAGVTDTQYF.

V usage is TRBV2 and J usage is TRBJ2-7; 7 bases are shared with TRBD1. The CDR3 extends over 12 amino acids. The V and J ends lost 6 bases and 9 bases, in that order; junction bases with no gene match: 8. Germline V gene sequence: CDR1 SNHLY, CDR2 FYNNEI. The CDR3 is CASRGENRGQYF. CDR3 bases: TGTGCCAGCAGGGGAGAAAACAGGGGGCAGTACTTC.

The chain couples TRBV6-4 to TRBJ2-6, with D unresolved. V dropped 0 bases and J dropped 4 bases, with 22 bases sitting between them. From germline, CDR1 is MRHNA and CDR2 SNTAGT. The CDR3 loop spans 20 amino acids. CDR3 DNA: TGTGCCAGCAGTGACTCGATCCCTGGAATAGCCCTTCTCGGGGCCAACGTCCTGACTTTC. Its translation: CASSDSIPGIALLGANVLTF.

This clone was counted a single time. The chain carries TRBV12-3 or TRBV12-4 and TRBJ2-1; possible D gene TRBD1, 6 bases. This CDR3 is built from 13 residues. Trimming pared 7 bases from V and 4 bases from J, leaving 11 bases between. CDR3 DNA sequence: TGTGCCAGCACCGTCGGGACATACAATGAGCAGTTCTTC. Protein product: CASTVGTYNEQFF.

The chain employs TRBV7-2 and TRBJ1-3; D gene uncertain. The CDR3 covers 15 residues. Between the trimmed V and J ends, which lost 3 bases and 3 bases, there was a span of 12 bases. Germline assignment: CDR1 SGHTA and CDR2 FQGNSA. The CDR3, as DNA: TGTGCCAGCAGCTTCGCTCCGGGAGGTGGAAACACCATATATTTT. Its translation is CASSFAPGGGNTIYF.

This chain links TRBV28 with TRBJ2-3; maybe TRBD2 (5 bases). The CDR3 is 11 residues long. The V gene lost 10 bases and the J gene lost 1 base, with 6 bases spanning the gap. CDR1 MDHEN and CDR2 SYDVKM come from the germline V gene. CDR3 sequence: CATEGTDTQYF. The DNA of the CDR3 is TGTGCCACGGAGGGCACAGATACGCAGTATTTT. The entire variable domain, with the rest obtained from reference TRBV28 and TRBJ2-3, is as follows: DVKVTQSSRYLVKRTGEKVFLECVQDMDHENMFWYRQDPGLGLRLIYFSYDVKMKEKGDIPEGYSVSREKKERFSLILESASTNQTSMYLCATEGTDTQYFGPGTRLTVL.

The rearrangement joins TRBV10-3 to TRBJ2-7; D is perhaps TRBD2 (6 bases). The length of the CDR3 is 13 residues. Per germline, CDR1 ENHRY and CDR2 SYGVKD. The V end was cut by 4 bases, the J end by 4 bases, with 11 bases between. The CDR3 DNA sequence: TGTGCCATCAGTGCGGAGGGTGATTACGAGCAGTACTTC. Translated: CAISAEGDYEQYF.

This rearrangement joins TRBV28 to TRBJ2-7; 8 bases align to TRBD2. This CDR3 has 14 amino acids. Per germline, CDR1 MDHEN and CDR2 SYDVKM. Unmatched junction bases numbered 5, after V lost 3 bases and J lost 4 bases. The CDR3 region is CASSLVAGRYEQYF. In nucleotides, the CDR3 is TGTGCCAGCAGTTTGGTAGCGGGGAGATACGAGCAGTACTTC.

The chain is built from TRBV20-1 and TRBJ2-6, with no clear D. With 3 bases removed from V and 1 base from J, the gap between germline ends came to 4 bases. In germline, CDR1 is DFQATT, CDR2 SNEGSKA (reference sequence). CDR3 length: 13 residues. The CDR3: CSASSSGANVLTF. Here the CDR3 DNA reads TGCAGTGCTAGTTCATCTGGGGCCAACGTCCTGACTTTC.

The CDR3 is CASSSAAGGAFF. The CDR3 coding sequence is TGTGCCAGCAGCTCAGCCGCGGGGGGAGCTTTCTTT. V is TRBV3-1 (or the pseudogene TRBV3-2) and J is TRBJ1-1; possible D gene TRBD1, 5 bases. Germline V CDR1 and CDR2: LGHDT, YNNKEL (reference sequence). The ends were cut back, 5 bases at V and 10 bases at J, with 14 bases in the middle. CDR3 length: 12 residues.

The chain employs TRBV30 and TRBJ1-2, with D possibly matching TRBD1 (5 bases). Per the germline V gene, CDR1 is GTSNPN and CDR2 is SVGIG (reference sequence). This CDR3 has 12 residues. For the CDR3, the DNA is TGTGCGCGGGGAGGGGCCAACTATGGCTACACCTTC. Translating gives CARGGANYGYTF.